The text below deals with one T cell receptor beta chain. The clone's antigen remains unknown. It has no much larger one-base neighbor in the sample; base qualities were not kept. The sample belongs to a study of molecular identifiers for immune sequencing clone quantification (dated by TCRdb to 2016 to 2018). Describing the broader study: For a replicate experiment, RNA from around 20,000 or 100,000 naive CD8 T cells was divided into five aliquots, of which four were sequenced. This methods study used CD8 T cells to benchmark TCR RNA copy counting and molecular-identifier clustering-based TCR repertoire sequencing (MIDCIRS). The research as a whole found: Clones above 20 RNA copies held over 99% of molecules in CMV-specific effector cells but under 1% in naive cells. Even against a background of about a million naive CD8 T cells, spiked-in Jurkat TCR RNA amounting to a single cell's worth was reported to be detectable. Modeling gave approximately 3 recovered TCR RNA copies per cell versus approximately 9 by digital PCR, implying approximately 30% capture efficiency. Highly expanded clone sizes could be underestimated because identical TCR molecules may share a barcode. The naive libraries included spiked-in Jurkat TCR RNA (10 copies' worth), and this Jurkat TCR RNA is not part of the donor repertoire. When barcode sub-clustering was not used, chimeric consensus sequences inflated TCR diversity, with chimeras reaching as high as 47%.

The CDR3 contains 14 residues, cysteine and phenylalanine counted. CDR3 DNA is the only sequence kept; it has 42 bases, read in frame from the first base. The junction carries 10 bases between V and J, which are trimmed by 3 bases and 5 bases respectively. Libraries of naive CD8 T cells were built from approximately 20,000 to 1,000,000 sorted cells, with 10%, 30% or 50% of the purified RNA used. Naive CD8 T cells were FACS-sorted as CD8+CD4-CCR7+CD45RA+ on a BD FACSAria II into RLT Plus buffer. To test detection sensitivity, Jurkat RNA equal to around nine TCR copies was added to samples of about 20,000-1,000,000 naive CD8 T cells. Enrichment of CD8 T cells was performed with RosetteSep CD8+ T Cell Enrichment Cocktail and Ficoll-Paque, after which ACK red cell lysis was carried out. The protocol used for the library was PCR. Sequencing was carried out with an Illumina HiSeq 4000. Preparation of bulk TCR libraries followed a previously described approach, with the TCR primers listed in Table S5. Total RNA was purified with the Qiagen AllPrep DNA/RNA kit. Before any analysis, reads coming from multiple sequencing runs of the same library were combined into one pool. As for how the authors treated the data: Reads were retained only if the reads had an exact TCR constant sequence, and the retained reads were trimmed to 150 nt and grouped according to their 12-nt molecular barcodes. Within each barcode group, reads were sub-clustered at a 15% Levenshtein threshold, and quality-weighted consensus sequences were built per RNA molecule. Non-functional sequences were filtered out, along with any lower-count sequence sitting one edit away from another sequence. Based on fitting two negative binomial distributions, any barcode sub-cluster with under 20% of the maximum read count was discarded. In TCRdb, the public reads were trimmed at Q25 with fastp and aligned with MiXCR, with productive beta chains retained. Each CDR3 protein appears once, grouped with its most common genes and DNA. TCRdb's processing, not the authors' own work, is the source of the V and J calls. For this sample there are about half a million distinct CDR3 sequences; about 20% appear just once. The ten largest clones capture under 0.85% of the sample.

Material: naive CD8+ T cells from blood, with Jurkat cell RNA spiked in. Reading the label with the study, this specimen's cell subset or site is: FACS-sorted CD8+CD4-CCR7+CD45RA+ naive T cells. The sequence was collected from a human donor in good health. Some libraries in this study had Jurkat cell RNA spiked in. The sequence links TRBV12-3 or TRBV12-4 to TRBJ1-4; the D gene is not confidently resolved. In nucleotide form, the sequence is TGTGCCAGCAGTTTGGGGTTTTCAAATGAAAAACTGTTTTTT. It specifies CASSLGFSNEKLFF.